This entry concerns a single TCR beta chain. These data originate in a study of early T cells in non-severe SARS-CoV-2 infection. TCRdb fed the 5' RACE reads into MiXCR, producing one record per CDR3 protein. Among about 32,000 distinct CDR3 sequences listed, approximately 5.5% were seen once. With 1 base clipped from V and 0 bases from J, the junction kept 1 base outside the gene matches. The CDR3 has 15 residues. Germline CDR1 is SGHKS and CDR2 is YYEKEE (reference sequence). The chain links TRBV5-5 to TRBJ1-5; 7 bases agree with TRBD1. The sequence came from an adult who was a healthcare worker with PCR-confirmed SARS-CoV-2 infection or an uninfected control (not recorded which). The sample taken for sequencing was whole blood. DNA for the CDR3: TGTGCCAGCAGCTTGACAGGGGTTAGCAATCAGCCCCAGCATTTT. Amino acids: CASSLTGVSNQPQHF. Based on the CDR3 plus reference TRBV5-5 and TRBJ1-5, the full variable domain is DAGVTQSPTHLIKTRGQQVTLRCSPISGHKSVSWYQQVLGQGPQFIFQYYEKEERGRGNFPDRFSARQFPNYSSELNVNALLLGDSALYLCASSLTGVSNQPQHFGDGTRLSIL.